Presented here are 15 T cell receptor beta chains from one specimen sequenced in a study of blood T cell repertoires in COVID-19. Produced via immunoSEQ multiplex PCR; TCRdb's table is partial and in-frame only. The table includes 250,000 to 300,000 clones, about 83% detected once. The sequenced sample was peripheral blood. Every receptor here comes from an older man with acute or convalescent COVID-19.

This clone was picked up a small number of times. The chain carries TRBV5-1 and TRBJ2-1; 11 nucleotides line up with TRBD1. The ends lost 9 bases at V and 9 bases at J; junction bases unmatched: 11. This CDR3 comprises 14 residues. CDR1 is SGHRS, CDR2 YFSETQ, per germline. The CDR3 sequence: CATQTWTGGGEQFF. CDR3 DNA sequence: TGCGCCACACAGACTTGGACAGGGGGCGGTGAGCAGTTCTTC.

This chain's CDR3 is CASSPRQGGNEQFF. CDR3 in DNA: TGTGCCAGCAGCCCACGACAGGGCGGGAATGAGCAGTTCTTC. This chain joins TRBV9 and TRBJ2-1, with 7 bases lining up with TRBD1. Germline V lookup: CDR1 SGDLS, CDR2 YYNGEE. Trimming took 4 bases from V and 7 from J; bases not matched to a gene: 8. The CDR3 spans 14 residues.

This rearrangement joins TRBV9 to TRBJ2-2, with D uncertain. Looked up from germline, CDR1 is SGDLS and CDR2 is YYNGEE. Trimming pared 0 bases from V and 0 bases from J, leaving 6 bases between. The CDR3 runs 15 residues. CDR3 nucleotides: TGTGCCAGCAGCGTAGCCCCTGCGAACACCGGGGAGCTGTTTTTT. This sequence encodes CASSVAPANTGELFF.

This clone was seen more than once but under ten times. The chain recombines TRBV28 with TRBJ2-7; D not certain. Trimming pared 3 bases from V and 0 bases from J, leaving 6 bases between. CDR3 length: 13 amino acids. Per the germline V gene, CDR1 is MDHEN and CDR2 is SYDVKM. The CDR3 sequence: CASSFLLSYEQYF. CDR3 DNA: TGTGCCAGCAGTTTTCTCCTCTCCTACGAGCAGTACTTC. Filled out from reference TRBV28 and TRBJ2-7, the complete variable domain reads DVKVTQSSRYLVKRTGEKVFLECVQDMDHENMFWYRQDPGLGLRLIYFSYDVKMKEKGDIPEGYSVSREKKERFSLILESASTNQTSMYLCASSFLLSYEQYFGPGTRLTVT.

The genes are TRBV5-1 and TRBJ1-2; D is unclear. This CDR3 is built from 12 residues. Germline values: CDR1 SGHRS, CDR2 YFSETQ. The V end was cut by 4 bases, the J end by 1 base, with 5 bases between. The CDR3 reads CASSGGNYGYTF. The CDR3 nucleotides read TGCGCCAGCAGCGGCGGTAACTATGGCTACACCTTC.

The chain links TRBV3-1 (or the pseudogene TRBV3-2) to TRBJ2-2; D is perhaps TRBD2 (6 bases). The CDR3 length is 16 residues. V shed 4 bases and J shed 3 bases, with 15 bases lying between them. Germline CDR1 is LGHDT and CDR2 is YNNKEL (reference sequence). DNA for the CDR3: TGTGCCAGCAGCCTGGGACTTCCAGCCTACACCGGGGAGCTGTTTTTT. It encodes CASSLGLPAYTGELFF.

The CDR3 region has the DNA TGTGCCAGCTCACCATTCCTAGCGGGAGCATCCTACAATGAGCAGTTCTTC. Protein product: CASSPFLAGASYNEQFF. The chain uses TRBV18 and TRBJ2-1, with 10 bases that match TRBD2. Trimming took 2 bases from V and 1 from J; bases not matched to a gene: 5. CDR1 and CDR2 from the germline V gene are KGHSH and LQKENI. The CDR3 consists of 17 residues. Full variable domain (remainder filled in from reference TRBV18 and TRBJ2-1): NAGVMQNPRHLVRRRGQEARLRCSPMKGHSHVYWYRQLPEEGLKFMVYLQKENIIDESGMPKERFSAEFPKEGPSILRIQQVVRGDSAAYFCASSPFLAGASYNEQFFGPGTRLTVL.

V usage is TRBV5-1 and J usage is TRBJ1-1; no reliable D call. Germline CDR1 SGHRS, CDR2 YFSETQ. V was clipped by 1 base and J by 2 bases, with 15 bases between them. The CDR3 runs to 16 residues. CDR3 in DNA: TGCGCCAGCAGCTTGAGCGGCAGCAACATTAACACTGAAGCTTTCTTT. Translated: CASSLSGSNINTEAFF.

The chain joins TRBV5-1 to TRBJ1-5, with a tentative D call TRBD1 (5 bases). Trimming pared 0 bases from V and 6 bases from J, leaving 10 bases between. CDR3 size: 14 residues. CDR1 and CDR2 from the germline V gene are SGHRS and YFSETQ. The CDR3, as DNA: TGCGCCAGCAGCTTGGCGGGGGGTGCTCAGCCCCAGCATTTT. This sequence encodes CASSLAGGAQPQHF. Looking up the rest from reference TRBV5-1 and TRBJ1-5 gives the full variable domain: KAGVTQTPRYLIKTRGQQVTLSCSPISGHRSVSWYQQTPGQGLQFLFEYFSETQRNKGNFPGRFSGRQFSNSRSEMNVSTLELGDSALYLCASSLAGGAQPQHFGDGTRLSIL.

In its sample, this clone was seen a few times. The DNA for the CDR3 is TGTGCCAGCAGTTTAACCGGGACAGGCATTCGCGAGCAGTACTTC. As protein: CASSLTGTGIREQYF. The chain has TRBV28 and TRBJ2-7, with 8 bases identical to TRBD1. With 2 bases clipped from V and 6 bases from J, the junction kept 9 bases outside the gene matches. There are 15 residues in the CDR3. Germline-derived CDR1 and CDR2 are MDHEN and SYDVKM.

The chain carries TRBV11-1 and TRBJ2-7; no clear D gene. CDR3 length equals 14 residues. Germline V gives CDR1 SGHAT, CDR2 FQDESV (reference sequence). With 3 bases removed from V and 0 bases from J, the gap between germline ends came to 9 bases. DNA for the CDR3: TGTGCCAGCAGCTTCTACAGTAACTCCTACGAGCAGTACTTC. Translation gives CASSFYSNSYEQYF.

This chain links TRBV18 with TRBJ2-1; the D gene is possibly TRBD1 (5 bases). Trimming removed 2 bases at V and 8 bases at J, with 16 bases between. The V gene's germline CDR1 is KGHSH and CDR2 LQKENI. The CDR3 spans 15 residues. The CDR3 DNA reads as TGTGCCAGCTCACCAGGTAGGGGCGGTCTCTATGAGCAGTTCTTC. The encoded protein is CASSPGRGGLYEQFF.

The chain recombines TRBV7-2 with TRBJ2-2; 10 nucleotides match TRBD2. Germline loops: CDR1 SGHTA, CDR2 FQGNSA. With V trimmed by 2 bases and J by 0 bases, 0 bases remained unmatched. The CDR3 loop spans 16 amino acids. CDR3 protein: CASSLTSGTNTGELFF. In DNA, the CDR3 is TGTGCCAGCAGCTTAACTAGCGGGACGAACACCGGGGAGCTGTTTTTT.

V and J are TRBV28 and TRBJ1-5; TRBD1 aligns across 7 bases. There are 16 residues in the CDR3. The junction had 7 bases not matched to a gene; V was cut back by 5 bases and J by 0 bases. In germline, CDR1 is MDHEN, CDR2 SYDVKM. DNA of the CDR3: TGTGCCAGCAGTCCCTCCGGACAGGATAGCAATCAGCCCCAGCATTTT. Translation: CASSPSGQDSNQPQHF.

This sequence joins TRBV5-1 and TRBJ2-7; TRBD1 aligns across 8 bases. Germline values: CDR1 SGHRS, CDR2 YFSETQ. There are 14 residues in the CDR3. V dropped 5 bases and J dropped 2; count of bases not matched to a gene: 6. The CDR3 loop is CASRDRETTYEQYF. Written as DNA, the CDR3 is TGCGCCAGCAGGGACAGGGAGACCACCTACGAGCAGTACTTC.